This T cell receptor (beta chain) comes out of a study of T-cell reconstitution after alpha-beta-depleted transplantation in children. Preparing the TCRbeta library involved the use of unique molecular identifiers. TCRdb called the PCR reads again in MiXCR, with one record for every CDR3 protein. Of about 230,000 distinct CDR3 sequences in the sample, about 12% were seen once. This clonotype was counted many times. CDR1 and CDR2 (germline): SGDLS, YYNGEE. The CDR3 extends over 14 amino acids. Trimming took off 0 bases at V and 4 bases at J, with 10 bases between the two ends. Specimen: PBMCs from the stem cell graft donor, collected from the stem cell graft. The V call is TRBV9, the J call TRBJ2-5; D is uncertain. The TCR comes from a human donor who donated a stem cell graft to a child with acute lymphoblastic leukemia. The CDR3 region is CASSVDYRLETQYF. The CDR3 DNA sequence: TGTGCCAGCAGCGTAGATTACAGATTAGAGACCCAGTACTTC.